These 25 T cell receptor beta chains were sequenced from one sample in a study of blood T cell repertoires in COVID-19. TCRdb's table, derived via immunoSEQ multiplex PCR, lists solely in-frame clones and lacks some. Of approximately 390,000 clones listed, roughly 89% are singletons. The sample comprised peripheral blood. These receptors all come from a man younger than 35 with active or convalescent COVID-19.

This chain connects TRBV9 to TRBJ2-7; D is undetermined. Germline lookup yields CDR1 SGDLS and CDR2 YYNGEE. CDR3 size: 14 residues. V was trimmed by 0 bases and J by 0 bases, leaving 7 bases between them. CDR3 sequence reads: CASSVELVSYEQYF. The CDR3, as DNA: TGTGCCAGCAGCGTAGAGTTAGTCTCCTACGAGCAGTACTTC.

V usage is TRBV12-3 or TRBV12-4 and J usage is TRBJ2-2; D possibly corresponds to TRBD1 (8 bases). The CDR3 has 13 residues. Trimming took 10 bases from V and 1 from J, leaving 10 bases between them. CDR3 in DNA: TGTGCCAACAGGGGGGGGAACACCGGGGAGCTGTTTTTT. Residues: CANRGGNTGELFF.

This clone occurred once. The chain carries TRBV15 and TRBJ2-1; unclear D gene. Deletions cut 0 bases from V and 0 bases from J, with 9 bases between. CDR3 length: 16 residues. Germline lookup yields CDR1 LNHNV and CDR2 YYDKDF (reference sequence). The CDR3 DNA reads as TGTGCCACCAGCAGAGATCTTTCGAGCTCCTACAATGAGCAGTTCTTC. Protein: CATSRDLSSSYNEQFF.

This clone has a single count. The J gene is TRBJ2-7, the V gene TRBV9; TRBD2 matches 8 bases. This CDR3 is 15 amino acids long. V shed 3 bases, J shed 3 bases, and the junction held 8 bases outside the gene matches. The V gene's germline CDR1 is SGDLS and CDR2 YYNGEE. Written as DNA, the CDR3 is TGTGCCAGCAGCGCTGGGGGGCTAGCGGGCTACGAGCAGTACTTC. Its translation is CASSAGGLAGYEQYF. The full variable domain, its missing parts supplied by reference TRBV9 and TRBJ2-7, is DSGVTQTPKHLITATGQRVTLRCSPRSGDLSVYWYQQSLDQGLQFLIQYYNGEERAKGNILERFSAQQFPDLHSELNLSSLELGDSALYFCASSAGGLAGYEQYFGPGTRLTVT.

V is TRBV10-3 and J is TRBJ2-7; the D gene is possibly TRBD1 (6 bases). The V gene lost 2 bases and the J gene lost 0 bases, with 17 bases spanning the gap. The CDR3 covers 17 residues. Germline V gene data show CDR1 as ENHRY and CDR2 as SYGVKD. The CDR3 sequence is CAISEATGRRSSYEQYF. The CDR3 DNA sequence: TGTGCCATCAGTGAGGCAACAGGGCGCAGGAGCTCCTACGAGCAGTACTTC.

This chain uses TRBV5-1 with TRBJ2-3, with 10 bases that match TRBD1. This CDR3 is built from 14 residues. With 4 bases clipped from V and 4 bases from J, the junction kept 3 bases outside the gene matches. Germline CDR1 is SGHRS and CDR2 is YFSETQ. The CDR3 loop reads CASSVGQGPDTQYF. In DNA form, the CDR3 reads TGCGCCAGCAGCGTGGGACAGGGGCCAGATACGCAGTATTTT.

The gene calls are TRBV27 and TRBJ2-7; D might be TRBD1 (5 bases). This CDR3 region has 14 residues. The V gene lost 2 bases and the J gene lost 0 bases, with 8 bases spanning the gap. Germline V CDR1 and CDR2: MNHEY, SMNVEV (reference sequence). For the CDR3, the DNA is TGTGCCAGCAGTTTAAAGCAGGGCTCCTACGAGCAGTACTTC. This codes for CASSLKQGSYEQYF.

J is TRBJ2-5 and V is TRBV28; maybe TRBD2 (5 bases). The V and J ends lost 1 base and 2 bases respectively, with 8 bases between them. Germline lookup yields CDR1 MDHEN and CDR2 SYDVKM. CDR3 length: 14 residues. In DNA, the CDR3 is TGTGCCAGCAGTTTATTAGGGAGACAAGAGACCCAGTACTTC. Translation: CASSLLGRQETQYF. Full variable domain (outside the CDR3, taken from reference TRBV28 and TRBJ2-5): DVKVTQSSRYLVKRTGEKVFLECVQDMDHENMFWYRQDPGLGLRLIYFSYDVKMKEKGDIPEGYSVSREKKERFSLILESASTNQTSMYLCASSLLGRQETQYFGPGTRLLVL.

The J gene is TRBJ2-7, the V gene TRBV6-5; D is unclear. The CDR3 sequence is 12 residues long. CDR1 and CDR2 (germline): MNHEY, SVGAGI. V dropped 2 bases and J dropped 7 bases, with 9 bases sitting between them. Here the CDR3 DNA reads TGTGCCAGCAGTTACGCAGGATTGGAGCAGTACTTC. Its translation is CASSYAGLEQYF.

The chain joins TRBV3-1 (or the pseudogene TRBV3-2) to TRBJ2-1; D gene ambiguous. The CDR3 is 16 residues long. In germline, CDR1 is LGHDT, CDR2 YNNKEL (reference sequence). Trimming took off 0 bases at V and 3 bases at J, with 12 bases between the two ends. The CDR3 region has the DNA TGTGCCAGCAGCCAAGAACGGCAGGTTGGCTACAATGAGCAGTTCTTC. It specifies CASSQERQVGYNEQFF.

This chain links TRBV7-7 with TRBJ2-5; D is perhaps TRBD2 (6 bases). The CDR3 is 15 amino acids. Per the germline V gene, CDR1 is SSHAT and CDR2 is FNYEAQ (reference sequence). Trimming took off 3 bases at V and 3 bases at J, with 14 bases between the two ends. This CDR3 reads CASSLLSGFKETQYF. For the CDR3, the DNA is TGTGCCAGCAGCTTGTTAAGCGGGTTTAAAGAGACCCAGTACTTC.

This clone was observed a single time. The chain recombines TRBV7-2 with TRBJ1-3; D gene uncertain. V lost 5 bases and J 0 bases, leaving 11 bases between the germline ends. The germline CDR1 and CDR2 sequences are SGHTA and FQGNSA. The CDR3 spans 15 residues. This CDR3 is CASSPQRSSGNTIYF. In DNA form, the CDR3 reads TGTGCCAGCAGCCCTCAGAGGAGCTCTGGAAACACCATATATTTT.

The rearrangement joins TRBV6-5 to TRBJ2-7; TRBD1 matches 7 bases. The CDR3 sequence is 13 residues long. In germline, CDR1 is MNHEY, CDR2 SVGAGI. With V trimmed by 8 bases and J by 0 bases, 4 bases remained unmatched. The DNA for the CDR3 is TGTGCCAGCTCACAGGGGATCTCCTACGAGCAGTACTTC. It is translated as CASSQGISYEQYF.

The chain employs TRBV28 and TRBJ2-7; TRBD2 matches 7 bases. V was clipped by 2 bases and J by 7 bases; unmatched bases: 8. There are 14 residues in the CDR3. In germline, CDR1 is MDHEN, CDR2 SYDVKM. CDR3 region: CASSLGGSLREQYF. In DNA form, the CDR3 reads TGTGCCAGCAGTTTAGGCGGGAGTTTGAGGGAGCAGTACTTC.

The chain has TRBV6-5 and TRBJ2-7; 8 nucleotides match TRBD1. The length of the CDR3 is 14 residues. CDR1 is MNHEY, CDR2 SVGAGI, per germline. Trimming took 0 bases from V and 3 from J; bases not matched to a gene: 1. The CDR3 DNA reads as TGTGCCAGCAGTTACTCCAGGGGGCTCTACGAGCAGTACTTC. As protein: CASSYSRGLYEQYF.

The gene calls are TRBV5-1 and TRBJ2-1; TRBD2 matches at 7 bases. CDR1 SGHRS and CDR2 YFSETQ come from the germline V gene. Unmatched junction bases numbered 13, after V lost 5 bases and J lost 8 bases. This CDR3 is 15 amino acids long. This CDR3 is CASSFLSGTGDEQFF. CDR3 sequence (DNA): TGCGCCAGCAGTTTCCTCAGCGGGACCGGCGATGAGCAGTTCTTC.

The chain carries TRBV5-1 and TRBJ2-4; D might be TRBD2 (5 bases). The CDR3 covers 17 residues. Trimming removed 0 bases from V and 1 base from J, with 14 bases in between. The germline CDR1 and CDR2 sequences are SGHRS and YFSETQ. The CDR3, as DNA: TGCGCCAGCAGCTTGGAGGCAGGCCGAGGGGCCAAAAACATTCAGTACTTC. It specifies CASSLEAGRGAKNIQYF.

This sequence joins TRBV30 and TRBJ2-5, with 10 bases aligning to TRBD1. Germline-derived CDR1 and CDR2 are GTSNPN and SVGIG (reference sequence). Trimming removed 4 bases from V and 4 bases from J; junction bases left unmatched: 9. The CDR3 covers 15 residues. The CDR3 DNA is TGTGCCTGGACCCAGGGACAGGGGTTGTTAGAGACCCAGTACTTC. This translates into CAWTQGQGLLETQYF.

CDR3 sequence (DNA): TGTGCCAGCAGCCTCAGCGGAGCAGGTCAAAACATTCAGTACTTC. Its protein is CASSLSGAGQNIQYF. V gene TRBV27 combines with J gene TRBJ2-4; weak D call: TRBD2 (5 bases). The germline gives CDR1 MNHEY, CDR2 SMNVEV (reference sequence). This CDR3 is built from 15 residues. V dropped 6 bases and J dropped 5 bases, with 17 bases sitting between them.

J is TRBJ1-4 and V is TRBV28; TRBD1 agrees at 7 bases. The CDR3 totals 14 residues. The germline CDR1 and CDR2 sequences are MDHEN and SYDVKM. Trimming removed 5 bases from V and 2 bases from J; junction bases left unmatched: 2. CDR3 bases: TGTGCCAGCAGTATACAGGGGACTAATGAAAAACTGTTTTTT. This codes for CASSIQGTNEKLFF.

The gene calls are TRBV27 and TRBJ2-2, with a possible D match to TRBD2 (5 bases). Trimming stripped 5 bases from V and 7 bases from J, with 20 bases between. Germline V gene sequence: CDR1 MNHEY, CDR2 SMNVEV (reference sequence). The CDR3 has 16 amino acids. For the CDR3, the DNA is TGTGCCAGCAGTCCATGGACGGTCCGGGATGGCGGGGAGCTGTTTTTT. Its translation is CASSPWTVRDGGELFF.

The V call is TRBV5-1, the J call TRBJ2-5; 13 bases are shared with TRBD2. J lost 5 bases, V lost 3 bases, and 10 bases had no gene match. The CDR3 loop spans 17 amino acids. Germline V gene lookup returns CDR1 SGHRS and CDR2 YFSETQ. CDR3 sequence: CASSSGLAGLGSETQYF. The CDR3 DNA reads TGCGCCAGCAGCTCGGGACTAGCGGGACTGGGGTCGGAGACCCAGTACTTC.

The V call is TRBV10-3, the J call TRBJ2-7; D ambiguous. The CDR3 spans 13 residues. Germline CDR1 reads ENHRY; CDR2 reads SYGVKD. V shed 2 bases and J shed 3 bases, with 8 bases lying between them. CDR3 residues: CAISEPVFYEQYF. CDR3 DNA sequence: TGTGCCATCAGTGAGCCGGTTTTCTACGAGCAGTACTTC.

This clone was counted a single time. The chain has TRBV7-9 and TRBJ1-1; unclear D gene. The germline gives CDR1 SEHNR, CDR2 FQNEAQ (reference sequence). This CDR3 spans 16 amino acids. Trimming left V 5 bases short and J 1 base short, with 17 bases between. CDR3 loop: CASSAGEIRGNTEAFF. The CDR3 DNA sequence: TGTGCCAGCAGCGCCGGGGAGATACGTGGGAACACTGAAGCTTTCTTT.

J is TRBJ1-4 and V is TRBV28, with TRBD1 identical over 9 bases. This CDR3 comprises 17 residues. The V gene's germline CDR1 is MDHEN and CDR2 SYDVKM. Trimming took 4 bases from V and 0 from J; bases not matched to a gene: 6. Here the CDR3 reads CASSSPGQGATNEKLFF. The CDR3 bases are TGTGCCAGCAGTTCACCGGGACAGGGCGCAACTAATGAAAAACTGTTTTTT.